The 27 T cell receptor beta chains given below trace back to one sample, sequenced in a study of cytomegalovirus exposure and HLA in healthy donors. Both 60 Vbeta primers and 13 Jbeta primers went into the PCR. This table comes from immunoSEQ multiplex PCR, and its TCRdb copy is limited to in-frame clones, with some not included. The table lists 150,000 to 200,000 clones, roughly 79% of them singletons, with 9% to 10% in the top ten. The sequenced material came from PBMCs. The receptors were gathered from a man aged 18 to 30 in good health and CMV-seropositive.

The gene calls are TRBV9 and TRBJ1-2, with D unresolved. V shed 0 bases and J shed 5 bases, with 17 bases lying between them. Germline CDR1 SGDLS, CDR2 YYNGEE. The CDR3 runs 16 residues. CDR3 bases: TGTGCCAGCAGCGTAGGGCAGTCCCCCGGAGGGTATGGCTACACCTTC. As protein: CASSVGQSPGGYGYTF. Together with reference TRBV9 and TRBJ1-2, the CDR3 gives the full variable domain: DSGVTQTPKHLITATGQRVTLRCSPRSGDLSVYWYQQSLDQGLQFLIQYYNGEERAKGNILERFSAQQFPDLHSELNLSSLELGDSALYFCASSVGQSPGGYGYTFGSGTRLTVV.

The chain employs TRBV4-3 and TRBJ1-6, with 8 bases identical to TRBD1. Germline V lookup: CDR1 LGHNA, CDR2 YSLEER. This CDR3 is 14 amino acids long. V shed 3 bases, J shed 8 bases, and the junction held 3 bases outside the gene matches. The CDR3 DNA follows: TGCGCCAGCAGCCACGAGACAGGGGATTCACCCCTCCACTTT. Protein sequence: CASSHETGDSPLHF.

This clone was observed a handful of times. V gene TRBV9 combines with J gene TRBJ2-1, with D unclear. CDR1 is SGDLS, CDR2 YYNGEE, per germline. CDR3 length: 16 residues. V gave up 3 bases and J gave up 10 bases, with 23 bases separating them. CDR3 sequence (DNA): TGTGCCAGCAGCGCGTATCCGACCCCGGGTCTAATAGAGCAGTTCTTC. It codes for CASSAYPTPGLIEQFF.

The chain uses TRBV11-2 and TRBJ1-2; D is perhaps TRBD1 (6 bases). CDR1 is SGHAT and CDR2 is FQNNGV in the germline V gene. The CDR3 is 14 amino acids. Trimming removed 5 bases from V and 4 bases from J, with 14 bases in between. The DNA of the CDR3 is TGTGCCAGCAGCAAACAGGGACAATCCTATGGCTACACCTTC. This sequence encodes CASSKQGQSYGYTF.

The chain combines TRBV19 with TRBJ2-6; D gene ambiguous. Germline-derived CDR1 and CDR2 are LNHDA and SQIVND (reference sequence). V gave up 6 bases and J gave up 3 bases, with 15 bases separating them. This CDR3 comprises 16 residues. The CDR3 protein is CASRGDPGFGANVLTF. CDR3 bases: TGTGCCAGTAGAGGAGATCCTGGATTTGGGGCCAACGTCCTGACTTTC.

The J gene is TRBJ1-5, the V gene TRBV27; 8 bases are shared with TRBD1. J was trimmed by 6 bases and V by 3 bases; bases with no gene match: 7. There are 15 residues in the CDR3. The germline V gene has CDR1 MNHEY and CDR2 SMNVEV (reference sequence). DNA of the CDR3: TGTGCCAGCAGTTTGGCCCGGACAGGGAGTCAGCCCCAGCATTTT. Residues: CASSLARTGSQPQHF.

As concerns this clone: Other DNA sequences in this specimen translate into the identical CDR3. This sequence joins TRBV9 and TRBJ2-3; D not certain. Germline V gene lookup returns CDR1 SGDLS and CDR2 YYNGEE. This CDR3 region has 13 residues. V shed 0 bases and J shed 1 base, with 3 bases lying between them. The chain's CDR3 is CASSVAGTDTQYF. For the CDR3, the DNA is TGTGCCAGCAGCGTAGCAGGCACAGATACGCAGTATTTT.

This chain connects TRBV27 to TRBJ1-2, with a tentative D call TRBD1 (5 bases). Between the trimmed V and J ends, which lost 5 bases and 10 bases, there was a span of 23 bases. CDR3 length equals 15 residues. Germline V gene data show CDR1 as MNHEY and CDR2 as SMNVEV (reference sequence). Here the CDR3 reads CASSLMGSGRGDYTF. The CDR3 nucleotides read TGTGCCAGCAGTCTTATGGGGTCCGGAAGGGGTGACTACACCTTC.

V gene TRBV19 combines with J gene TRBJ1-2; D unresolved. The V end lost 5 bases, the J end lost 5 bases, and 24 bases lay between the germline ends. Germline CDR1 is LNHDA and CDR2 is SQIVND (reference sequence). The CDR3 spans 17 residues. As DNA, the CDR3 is TGTGCCAGTAGTGATTGGACTGTTGATTTTTGGGATTATGGCTACACCTTC. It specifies CASSDWTVDFWDYGYTF.

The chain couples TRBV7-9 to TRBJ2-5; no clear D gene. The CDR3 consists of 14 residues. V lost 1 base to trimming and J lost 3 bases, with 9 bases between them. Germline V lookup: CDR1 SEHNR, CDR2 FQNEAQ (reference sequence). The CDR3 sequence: CASSLGLAEETQYF. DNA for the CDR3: TGTGCCAGCAGCTTAGGCTTGGCGGAAGAGACCCAGTACTTC.

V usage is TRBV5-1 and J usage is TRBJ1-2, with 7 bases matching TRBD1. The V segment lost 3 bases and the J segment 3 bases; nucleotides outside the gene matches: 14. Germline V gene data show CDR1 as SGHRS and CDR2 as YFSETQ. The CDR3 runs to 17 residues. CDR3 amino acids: CASSWDPKAGTDYGYTF. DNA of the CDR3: TGCGCCAGCAGCTGGGACCCGAAAGCCGGGACAGACTATGGCTACACCTTC.

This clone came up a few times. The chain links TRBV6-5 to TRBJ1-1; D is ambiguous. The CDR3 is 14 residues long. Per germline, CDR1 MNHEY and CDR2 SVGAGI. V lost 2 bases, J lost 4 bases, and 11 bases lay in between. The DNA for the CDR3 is TGTGCCAGCAGTTACAATTGGGCGGGCACTGAAGCTTTCTTT. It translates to CASSYNWAGTEAFF.

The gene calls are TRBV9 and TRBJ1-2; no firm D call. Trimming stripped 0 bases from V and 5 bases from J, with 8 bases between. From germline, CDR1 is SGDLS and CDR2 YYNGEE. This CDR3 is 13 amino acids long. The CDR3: CASSVGSGYGYTF. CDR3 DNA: TGTGCCAGCAGCGTAGGCTCAGGTTATGGCTACACCTTC. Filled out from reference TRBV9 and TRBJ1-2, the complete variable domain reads DSGVTQTPKHLITATGQRVTLRCSPRSGDLSVYWYQQSLDQGLQFLIQYYNGEERAKGNILERFSAQQFPDLHSELNLSSLELGDSALYFCASSVGSGYGYTFGSGTRLTVV.

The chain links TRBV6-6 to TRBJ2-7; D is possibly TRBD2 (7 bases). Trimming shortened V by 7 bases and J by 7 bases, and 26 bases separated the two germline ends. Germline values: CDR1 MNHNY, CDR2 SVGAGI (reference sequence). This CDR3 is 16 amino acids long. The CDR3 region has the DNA TGTGCCAGCACCTATCTTGGGGGCCGGGGGGTGTCAGAGCAGTACTTC. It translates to CASTYLGGRGVSEQYF.

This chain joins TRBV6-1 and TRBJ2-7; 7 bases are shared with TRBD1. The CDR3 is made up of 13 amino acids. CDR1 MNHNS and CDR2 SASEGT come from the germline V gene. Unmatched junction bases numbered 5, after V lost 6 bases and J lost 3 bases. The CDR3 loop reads CASRRDSLYEQYF. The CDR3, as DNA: TGTGCCAGCAGAAGGGACAGTCTCTACGAGCAGTACTTC.

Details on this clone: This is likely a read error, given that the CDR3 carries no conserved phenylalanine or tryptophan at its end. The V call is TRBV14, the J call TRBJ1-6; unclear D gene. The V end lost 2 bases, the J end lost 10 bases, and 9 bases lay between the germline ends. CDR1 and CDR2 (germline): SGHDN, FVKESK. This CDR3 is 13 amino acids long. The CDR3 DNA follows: TGTGCCAGCAGCCAATTCAGAGGCTCACCCCTCCACCTT. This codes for CASSQFRGSPLHL.

The CDR3 coding sequence is TGTGCCAGCAGCTTAGGATGGGACAGGGCTACGCTTAGGGAAGCTTTCTTT. Protein product: CASSLGWDRATLREAFF. The chain combines TRBV11-1 with TRBJ1-1, with TRBD1 matching 9 bases. The CDR3 extends over 17 amino acids. Per germline, CDR1 SGHAT and CDR2 FQDESV (reference sequence). The junction had 14 bases not matched to a gene; V was cut back by 1 base and J by 8 bases. The full variable domain, rest sourced from reference TRBV11-1 and TRBJ1-1, is EAEVAQSPRYKITEKSQAVAFWCDPISGHATLYWYRQILGQGPELLVQFQDESVVDDSQLPKDRFSAERLKGVDSTLKIQPAELGDSAMYLCASSLGWDRATLREAFFGQGTRLTVV.

CDR3 region: CASSGWAGSYEQYF. CDR3 sequence (DNA): TGTGCCAGCAGTGGCTGGGCCGGCTCCTACGAGCAGTACTTC. This chain links TRBV2 with TRBJ2-7; no firm D call. CDR3 length: 14 residues. Trimming shortened V by 4 bases and J by 0 bases, and 10 bases separated the two germline ends. Germline loops: CDR1 SNHLY, CDR2 FYNNEI.

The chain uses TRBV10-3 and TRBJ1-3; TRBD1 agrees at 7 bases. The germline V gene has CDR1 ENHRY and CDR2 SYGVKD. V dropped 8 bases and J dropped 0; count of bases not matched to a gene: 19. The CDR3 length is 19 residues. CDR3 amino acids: CAIGGQMAPSSSSGNTIYF. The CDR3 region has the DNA TGTGCCATCGGGGGACAGATGGCACCCTCAAGCTCCTCTGGAAACACCATATATTTT.

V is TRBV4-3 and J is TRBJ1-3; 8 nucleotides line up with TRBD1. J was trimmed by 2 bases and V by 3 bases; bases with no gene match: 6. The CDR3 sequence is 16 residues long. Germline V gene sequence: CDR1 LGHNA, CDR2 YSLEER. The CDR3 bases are TGCGCCAGCAGCCAGGGTTCAGGGGGCGCTGGAAACACCATATATTTT. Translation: CASSQGSGGAGNTIYF.

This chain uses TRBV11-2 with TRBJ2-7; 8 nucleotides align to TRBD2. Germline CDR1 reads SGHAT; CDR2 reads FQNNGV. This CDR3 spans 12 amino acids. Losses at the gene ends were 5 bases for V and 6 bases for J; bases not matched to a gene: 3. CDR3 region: CASSPAGAEQYF. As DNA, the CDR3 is TGTGCCAGCAGCCCAGCGGGGGCCGAGCAGTACTTC. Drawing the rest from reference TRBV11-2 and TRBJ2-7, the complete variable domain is EAGVAQSPRYKIIEKRQSVAFWCNPISGHATLYWYQQILGQGPKLLIQFQNNGVVDDSQLPKDRFSAERLKGVDSTLKIQPAKLEDSAVYLCASSPAGAEQYFGPGTRLTVT.

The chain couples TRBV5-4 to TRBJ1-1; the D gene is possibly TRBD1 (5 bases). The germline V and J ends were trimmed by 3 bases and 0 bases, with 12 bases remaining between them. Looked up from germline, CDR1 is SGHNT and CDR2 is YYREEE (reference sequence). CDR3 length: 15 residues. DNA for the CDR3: TGTGCCAGCAGCTCCCCAGGGTTTTTGAACACTGAAGCTTTCTTT. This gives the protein CASSSPGFLNTEAFF.

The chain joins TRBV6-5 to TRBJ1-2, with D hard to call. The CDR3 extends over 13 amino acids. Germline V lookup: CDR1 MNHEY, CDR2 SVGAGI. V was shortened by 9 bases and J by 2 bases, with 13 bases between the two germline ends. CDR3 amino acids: CASSTTSNYGYTF. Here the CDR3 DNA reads TGTGCCAGTTCTACCACGTCGAACTATGGCTACACCTTC.

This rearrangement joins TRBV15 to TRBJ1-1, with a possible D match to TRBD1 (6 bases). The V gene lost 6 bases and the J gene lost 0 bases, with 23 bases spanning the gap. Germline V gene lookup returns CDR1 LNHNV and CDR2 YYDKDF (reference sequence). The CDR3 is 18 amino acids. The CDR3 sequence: CATSRGNLQGWVNTEAFF. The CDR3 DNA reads TGTGCCACCAGTCGAGGGAACCTACAGGGATGGGTGAACACTGAAGCTTTCTTT.

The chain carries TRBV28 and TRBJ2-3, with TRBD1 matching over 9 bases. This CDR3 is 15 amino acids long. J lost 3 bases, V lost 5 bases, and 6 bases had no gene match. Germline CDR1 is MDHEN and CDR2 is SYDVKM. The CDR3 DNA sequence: TGTGCCAGCAGTCTACAGGGGGCGCCGACAGATACGCAGTATTTT. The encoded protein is CASSLQGAPTDTQYF. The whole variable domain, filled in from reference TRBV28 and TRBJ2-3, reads DVKVTQSSRYLVKRTGEKVFLECVQDMDHENMFWYRQDPGLGLRLIYFSYDVKMKEKGDIPEGYSVSREKKERFSLILESASTNQTSMYLCASSLQGAPTDTQYFGPGTRLTVL.

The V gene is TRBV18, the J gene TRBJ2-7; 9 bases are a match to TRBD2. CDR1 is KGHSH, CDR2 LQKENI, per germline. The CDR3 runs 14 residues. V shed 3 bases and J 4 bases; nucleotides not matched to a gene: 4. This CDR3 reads CASSPETSGYEQYF. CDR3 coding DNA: TGTGCCAGCTCACCCGAGACTAGCGGTTACGAGCAGTACTTC.

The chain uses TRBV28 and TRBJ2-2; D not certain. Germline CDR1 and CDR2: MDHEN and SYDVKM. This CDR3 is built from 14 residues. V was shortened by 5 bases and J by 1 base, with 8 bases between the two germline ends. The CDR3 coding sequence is TGTGCCAGCAGTGAGACGGGGAACACCGGGGAGCTGTTTTTT. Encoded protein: CASSETGNTGELFF.